The rows below give T cell receptor beta chains drawn from one sample of a study of T-cell reconstitution after alpha-beta-depleted transplantation in children. TCRdb processed the PCR reads anew with MiXCR; each CDR3 protein has one entry. The sample records fewer than 250,000 distinct CDR3 sequences, approximately 17% being singletons. The material sequenced was PBMCs, mostly from graft donor cells, taken 360 days after TCRalphabeta/CD19-depleted stem cell transplant. These receptors were taken from a male patient aged 2 to 9 who had a stem cell transplant for acute lymphoblastic leukemia, so the T cells may come from the graft donor. Each CDR3 is given with its conserved first and last residue. Each record gives: CDR3 DNA, CDR3 protein, J gene, CDR3 length, V gene, D gene, clone size. D genes are given only for firm matches. Clone size is shown for a subset of rows, as once, few, many or a class of expanded clone.

CDR3nt: TGTGCCAGCAGTGACCCATGGCGGGGAATCTATCAGCCCCAGCATTTT
CDR3aa: CASSDPWRGIYQPQHF
j_gene: TRBJ1-5
len: 16
v_gene: TRBV25-1
d_gene: .
abundance: .

CDR3nt: TGCGCCAGCAGCCCAGGGGTTCATTCCTACGAGCAGTACTTC
CDR3aa: CASSPGVHSYEQYF
j_gene: TRBJ2-7
len: 14
v_gene: TRBV4-3
d_gene: .
abundance: .

CDR3nt: TGCAGCGTACCACCGGGGGACTCCGATGGCTACACCTTC
CDR3aa: CSVPPGDSDGYTF
j_gene: TRBJ1-2
len: 13
v_gene: TRBV29-1
d_gene: .
abundance: .

CDR3nt: TGCGCCAGCAGCTTGGAGGGGGTCCACGGGGAGCTGTTTTTT
CDR3aa: CASSLEGVHGELFF
j_gene: TRBJ2-2
len: 14
v_gene: TRBV5-1
d_gene: .
abundance: .

CDR3nt: TGCAGCGTTGATGGTCCGGGCGACAATGAGCAGTTCTTC
CDR3aa: CSVDGPGDNEQFF
j_gene: TRBJ2-1
len: 13
v_gene: TRBV29-1
d_gene: .
abundance: few

CDR3nt: TGTGCCATCAGTACACAGGGGGCCGGGGGAAACACTGAAGCTTTCTTT
CDR3aa: CAISTQGAGGNTEAFF
j_gene: TRBJ1-1
len: 16
v_gene: TRBV10-3
d_gene: TRBD1
abundance: few

CDR3nt: TGCGCCAGCAGCTTGGAGTGGTCCGGGGAGCTGTTTTTT
CDR3aa: CASSLEWSGELFF
j_gene: TRBJ2-2
len: 13
v_gene: TRBV5-1
d_gene: .
abundance: many

CDR3nt: TGTGCCAGCAGCTTTGGGGGGACAGGGAAAGAGACCCAGTACTTC
CDR3aa: CASSFGGTGKETQYF
j_gene: TRBJ2-5
len: 15
v_gene: TRBV7-2
d_gene: TRBD1
abundance: .

CDR3nt: TGTGCCAGCAGTGAGACAGCCACCTACACCGGGGAGCTGTTTTTT
CDR3aa: CASSETATYTGELFF
j_gene: TRBJ2-2
len: 15
v_gene: TRBV2
d_gene: .
abundance: .

CDR3nt: TGCAGCGCCGGACAGATGAACACTGAAGCTTTCTTT
CDR3aa: CSAGQMNTEAFF
j_gene: TRBJ1-1
len: 12
v_gene: TRBV29-1
d_gene: .
abundance: few

CDR3nt: TGTGCCAGCAGTGGCGGACAGGGGGACTACGAGCAGTACTTC
CDR3aa: CASSGGQGDYEQYF
j_gene: TRBJ2-7
len: 14
v_gene: TRBV7-8
d_gene: TRBD1
abundance: .

CDR3nt: TGCAGTGCTAGAGAGTCTTGGAGTGCCTACGAGCAGTACTTC
CDR3aa: CSARESWSAYEQYF
j_gene: TRBJ2-7
len: 14
v_gene: TRBV20-1
d_gene: .
abundance: few

CDR3nt: TGTGCCAGCAGCCCGACTTTGGGGTCCTCCTACGAGCAGTACTTC
CDR3aa: CASSPTLGSSYEQYF
j_gene: TRBJ2-7
len: 15
v_gene: TRBV28
d_gene: .
abundance: once

CDR3nt: TGTGCCAGCAGGAAAATAGAGGGCTACACCTTC
CDR3aa: CASRKIEGYTF
j_gene: TRBJ1-2
len: 11
v_gene: TRBV7-9
d_gene: .
abundance: .

CDR3nt: TGTGCCAGCAGTTCAGGGGGGTACGAGCAGTTCTTC
CDR3aa: CASSSGGYEQFF
j_gene: TRBJ2-1
len: 12
v_gene: TRBV12-3/TRBV12-4
d_gene: .
abundance: .

CDR3nt: TGTGCCAGCAGATGGACAGCTTACTACGAGCAGTACTTC
CDR3aa: CASRWTAYYEQYF
j_gene: TRBJ2-7
len: 13
v_gene: TRBV28
d_gene: .
abundance: .

CDR3nt: TGTGCCAGCAGTTCCGACAGGGGGCTTGCCATTCAGTACTTC
CDR3aa: CASSSDRGLAIQYF
j_gene: TRBJ2-4
len: 14
v_gene: TRBV6-5
d_gene: TRBD1
abundance: once

CDR3nt: TGTGCCAGCTCACCCAGGACAGGGGTGAACACTGAAGCTTTCTTT
CDR3aa: CASSPRTGVNTEAFF
j_gene: TRBJ1-1
len: 15
v_gene: TRBV18
d_gene: TRBD1
abundance: few

CDR3nt: TGTGCCAGCAGCCATTACACAGATACGCAGTATTTT
CDR3aa: CASSHYTDTQYF
j_gene: TRBJ2-3
len: 12
v_gene: TRBV3-1
d_gene: .
abundance: many

CDR3nt: TGTGCCAGCAGTTCCGGACAGTCTAACTATGGCTACACCTTC
CDR3aa: CASSSGQSNYGYTF
j_gene: TRBJ1-2
len: 14
v_gene: TRBV6-5
d_gene: .
abundance: .

CDR3nt: TGTGCCAGCAGCCCACGGACAGGGGGATTCTACTTC
CDR3aa: CASSPRTGGFYF
j_gene: TRBJ2-7
len: 12
v_gene: TRBV3-1
d_gene: TRBD1
abundance: few

CDR3nt: TGCGCCAGCAGCTTGGGATCAGGGGCTGGAGAGACCCAGTACTTC
CDR3aa: CASSLGSGAGETQYF
j_gene: TRBJ2-5
len: 15
v_gene: TRBV5-1
d_gene: .
abundance: few

CDR3nt: TGCAGTGCTAGTCGAGGGGCCAACAACTATGGCTACACCTTC
CDR3aa: CSASRGANNYGYTF
j_gene: TRBJ1-2
len: 14
v_gene: TRBV20-1
d_gene: .
abundance: few

CDR3nt: TGTGCCAGCATGGGACTCCCGCAGCGTGAGAACACTGAAGCTTTCTTT
CDR3aa: CASMGLPQRENTEAFF
j_gene: TRBJ1-1
len: 16
v_gene: TRBV27
d_gene: .
abundance: many

CDR3nt: TGTGCCAGCAGAGGACTCCACCTATGGCAGTACTTC
CDR3aa: CASRGLHLWQYF
j_gene: TRBJ2-7
len: 12
v_gene: TRBV12-3/TRBV12-4
d_gene: .
abundance: .

CDR3nt: TGCAGTGCTAGAGATGGCCCGGGCGGTACGCAGTATTTT
CDR3aa: CSARDGPGGTQYF
j_gene: TRBJ2-3
len: 13
v_gene: TRBV20-1
d_gene: .
abundance: .

CDR3nt: TGCGCCAGCAGCGCCGGTCCGGGAGTGGAAGGGTACGAGCAGTACTTC
CDR3aa: CASSAGPGVEGYEQYF
j_gene: TRBJ2-7
len: 16
v_gene: TRBV5-1
d_gene: .
abundance: few

CDR3nt: TGCAGCGTTCCGGACAGGGACCCCTACGAGCAGTACTTC
CDR3aa: CSVPDRDPYEQYF
j_gene: TRBJ2-7
len: 13
v_gene: TRBV29-1
d_gene: TRBD1
abundance: .

CDR3nt: TGTGCCAGCAGTGTTCTGGGAACAGATACGCAGTATTTT
CDR3aa: CASSVLGTDTQYF
j_gene: TRBJ2-3
len: 13
v_gene: TRBV12-3/TRBV12-4
d_gene: .
abundance: many

CDR3nt: TGCAGTCTTTCGGCAGCGCGAAAGCCCCTCCACTTT
CDR3aa: CSLSAARKPLHF
j_gene: TRBJ1-6
len: 12
v_gene: TRBV20-1
d_gene: .
abundance: few

CDR3nt: TGTGCCAGCAGTGCGGGGGGGCACCTAGATACGCAGTATTTT
CDR3aa: CASSAGGHLDTQYF
j_gene: TRBJ2-3
len: 14
v_gene: TRBV25-1
d_gene: TRBD2
abundance: .

CDR3nt: TGTGCCAGCAGCTTAATCAGAACAGATGAGCAGTTCTTC
CDR3aa: CASSLIRTDEQFF
j_gene: TRBJ2-1
len: 13
v_gene: TRBV7-7
d_gene: .
abundance: few

CDR3nt: TGTGCCAGCAGCTTAGTTCGAAGGGGGCGGAGAGAGACCCAGTACTTC
CDR3aa: CASSLVRRGRRETQYF
j_gene: TRBJ2-5
len: 16
v_gene: TRBV7-8
d_gene: TRBD1
abundance: few

CDR3nt: TGTGCCAGCAGCAAAAGGGGTGGGGGGAACCAGCCCCAGCATTTT
CDR3aa: CASSKRGGGNQPQHF
j_gene: TRBJ1-5
len: 15
v_gene: TRBV12-3/TRBV12-4
d_gene: .
abundance: few

CDR3nt: TGCGCCAGCAGCTTGGGGACAGGGTTCACGGAGACCCAGTACTTC
CDR3aa: CASSLGTGFTETQYF
j_gene: TRBJ2-5
len: 15
v_gene: TRBV5-1
d_gene: TRBD1
abundance: few

CDR3nt: TGTGCCAGCAGCTTTCTGTCAGACAAAGCTTTCTTT
CDR3aa: CASSFLSDKAFF
j_gene: TRBJ1-1
len: 12
v_gene: TRBV11-2
d_gene: .
abundance: few

CDR3nt: TGCAGTGCTAGGGGGGAGACCCAGTACTTC
CDR3aa: CSARGETQYF
j_gene: TRBJ2-5
len: 10
v_gene: TRBV20-1
d_gene: .
abundance: many

CDR3nt: TGCAGCGCAGCTGACGGATTGAGGTCCTACAATGAGCAGTTCTTC
CDR3aa: CSAADGLRSYNEQFF
j_gene: TRBJ2-1
len: 15
v_gene: TRBV29-1
d_gene: .
abundance: few

CDR3nt: TGCGCCAGCAGCTTGGTTACGGGCAGGGGCCAGACCGAGCAGTACTTC
CDR3aa: CASSLVTGRGQTEQYF
j_gene: TRBJ2-7
len: 16
v_gene: TRBV5-1
d_gene: .
abundance: .

CDR3nt: TGCAGTGCTAAACGGGGTAATGAGCAGTTCTTC
CDR3aa: CSAKRGNEQFF
j_gene: TRBJ2-1
len: 11
v_gene: TRBV20-1
d_gene: .
abundance: few

CDR3nt: TGTGCCAGCAAATCTCCGGGACGAGGGAACACTGAAGCTTTCTTT
CDR3aa: CASKSPGRGNTEAFF
j_gene: TRBJ1-1
len: 15
v_gene: TRBV5-6
d_gene: .
abundance: .

CDR3nt: TGCAGTGCTAGAGATCCCGGGCCCTCTACCTACGAGCAGTACTTC
CDR3aa: CSARDPGPSTYEQYF
j_gene: TRBJ2-7
len: 15
v_gene: TRBV20-1
d_gene: .
abundance: many

CDR3nt: TGTGCCAGCAGCTTAGGTGTGGTCAGGCCTCAAGAGACCCAGTACTTC
CDR3aa: CASSLGVVRPQETQYF
j_gene: TRBJ2-5
len: 16
v_gene: TRBV7-2
d_gene: .
abundance: .

CDR3nt: TGTGCCAGCAGCTTTTACAGTCTTGAAGAGACCCAGTACTTC
CDR3aa: CASSFYSLEETQYF
j_gene: TRBJ2-5
len: 14
v_gene: TRBV5-5
d_gene: .
abundance: .

CDR3nt: TGTGCCAGCAGCTTAAGTACCACCTACAATGAGCAGTTCTTC
CDR3aa: CASSLSTTYNEQFF
j_gene: TRBJ2-1
len: 14
v_gene: TRBV7-8
d_gene: .
abundance: few

CDR3nt: TGTGCCAGCAGTTTAGCGCGGAGGGGCTATGAGCAGTTCTTC
CDR3aa: CASSLARRGYEQFF
j_gene: TRBJ2-1
len: 14
v_gene: TRBV12-3/TRBV12-4
d_gene: .
abundance: .

CDR3nt: TGTGCCAGCAGTTCGGGACAGGAGCAGTTCTTC
CDR3aa: CASSSGQEQFF
j_gene: TRBJ2-1
len: 11
v_gene: TRBV6-6
d_gene: TRBD1
abundance: .

CDR3nt: TGCGCCAGCAGCGAGCAGGGATCGGACACTGAAGCTTTCTTT
CDR3aa: CASSEQGSDTEAFF
j_gene: TRBJ1-1
len: 14
v_gene: TRBV5-1
d_gene: .
abundance: few

CDR3nt: TGTGCCAGCAGCTTGAAGGACAGGGAGCCGACAGATACGCAGTATTTT
CDR3aa: CASSLKDREPTDTQYF
j_gene: TRBJ2-3
len: 16
v_gene: TRBV7-9
d_gene: TRBD1
abundance: few

CDR3nt: TGTGCCAGCAGCTCCCCTCCGGGACACCTAACAGATACGCAGTATTTT
CDR3aa: CASSSPPGHLTDTQYF
j_gene: TRBJ2-3
len: 16
v_gene: TRBV7-9
d_gene: .
abundance: .

CDR3nt: TGTGCCAGCGCGTGGACGCTCACCGGGGAGCTGTTTTTT
CDR3aa: CASAWTLTGELFF
j_gene: TRBJ2-2
len: 13
v_gene: TRBV5-5
d_gene: .
abundance: .

CDR3nt: TGCAGTGCTAGAGGGGTCTGGGGAACAAGCTCCTACGAGCAGTACTTC
CDR3aa: CSARGVWGTSSYEQYF
j_gene: TRBJ2-7
len: 16
v_gene: TRBV20-1
d_gene: .
abundance: .

CDR3nt: TGTGCCACCAGTGATCGACAAGAGACCCAGTACTTC
CDR3aa: CATSDRQETQYF
j_gene: TRBJ2-5
len: 12
v_gene: TRBV24-1
d_gene: .
abundance: .

CDR3nt: TGTGCCAGCAGCTTAAGGCGGACAGGGTCCTACAATGAGCAGTTCTTC
CDR3aa: CASSLRRTGSYNEQFF
j_gene: TRBJ2-1
len: 16
v_gene: TRBV7-2
d_gene: TRBD1
abundance: .

CDR3nt: TGTGCCAGCAGTTTAAGGGACAGGCCCTACAATGAGCAGTTCTTC
CDR3aa: CASSLRDRPYNEQFF
j_gene: TRBJ2-1
len: 15
v_gene: TRBV12-3/TRBV12-4
d_gene: TRBD1
abundance: .

CDR3nt: TGTGCCAGCACCCGACCCATTTCGGGGGACACCGGGGAGCTGTTTTTT
CDR3aa: CASTRPISGDTGELFF
j_gene: TRBJ2-2
len: 16
v_gene: TRBV6-2/TRBV6-3
d_gene: .
abundance: .

CDR3nt: TGCAGTGCTAGCGGTGCACCCTTCATGAACACTGAAGCTTTCTTT
CDR3aa: CSASGAPFMNTEAFF
j_gene: TRBJ1-1
len: 15
v_gene: TRBV20-1
d_gene: .
abundance: .

CDR3nt: TGTGCCAGCAGTTTGAGTGCGGGGGGGGCCTACAATGAGCAGTTCTTC
CDR3aa: CASSLSAGGAYNEQFF
j_gene: TRBJ2-1
len: 16
v_gene: TRBV12-3/TRBV12-4
d_gene: TRBD2
abundance: .

CDR3nt: TGTGCCAGCAGTTATCATCGGAGCGAGCAGTTCTTC
CDR3aa: CASSYHRSEQFF
j_gene: TRBJ2-1
len: 12
v_gene: TRBV6-2/TRBV6-3
d_gene: .
abundance: few

CDR3nt: TGTGCCAGCAGCTTGGGAGGTAATTCACCCCTCCACTTT
CDR3aa: CASSLGGNSPLHF
j_gene: TRBJ1-6
len: 13
v_gene: TRBV5-5
d_gene: .
abundance: .